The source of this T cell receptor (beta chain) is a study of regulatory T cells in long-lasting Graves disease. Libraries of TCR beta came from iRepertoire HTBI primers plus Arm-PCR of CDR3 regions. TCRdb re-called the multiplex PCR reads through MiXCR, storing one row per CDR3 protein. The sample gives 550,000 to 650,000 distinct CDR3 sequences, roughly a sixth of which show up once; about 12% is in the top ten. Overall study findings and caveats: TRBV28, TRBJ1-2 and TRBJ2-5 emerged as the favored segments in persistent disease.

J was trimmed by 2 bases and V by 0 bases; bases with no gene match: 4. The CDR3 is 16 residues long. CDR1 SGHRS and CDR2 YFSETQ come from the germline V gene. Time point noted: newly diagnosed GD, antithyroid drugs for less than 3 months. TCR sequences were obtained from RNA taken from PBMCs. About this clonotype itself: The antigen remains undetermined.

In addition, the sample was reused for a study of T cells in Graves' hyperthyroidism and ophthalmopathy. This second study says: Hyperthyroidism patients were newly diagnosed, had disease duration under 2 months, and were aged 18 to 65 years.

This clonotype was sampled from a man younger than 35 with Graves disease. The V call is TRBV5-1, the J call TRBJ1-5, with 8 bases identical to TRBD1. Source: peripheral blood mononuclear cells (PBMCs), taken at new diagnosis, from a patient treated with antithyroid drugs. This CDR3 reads CASSLDRGVGNQPQHF. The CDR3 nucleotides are TGCGCCAGCAGCTTGGACAGGGGGGTTGGCAATCAGCCCCAGCATTTT.